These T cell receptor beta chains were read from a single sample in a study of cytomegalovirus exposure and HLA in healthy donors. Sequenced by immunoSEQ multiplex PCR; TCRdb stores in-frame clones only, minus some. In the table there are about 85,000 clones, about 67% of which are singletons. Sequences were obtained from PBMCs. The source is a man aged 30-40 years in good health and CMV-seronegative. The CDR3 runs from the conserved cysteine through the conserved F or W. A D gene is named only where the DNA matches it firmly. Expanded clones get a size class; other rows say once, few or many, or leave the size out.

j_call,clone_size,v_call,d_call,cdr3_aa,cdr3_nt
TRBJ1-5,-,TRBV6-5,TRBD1,CASRKGTGGNQPQHF,TGTGCCAGCAGGAAGGGGACAGGGGGAAATCAGCCCCAGCATTTT
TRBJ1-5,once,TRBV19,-,CASNIRDFNQPQHF,TGTGCCAGTAACATTCGGGATTTCAATCAGCCCCAGCATTTT
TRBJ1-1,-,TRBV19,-,CASSIAGMNTEAFF,TGTGCCAGTAGTATAGCAGGTATGAACACTGAAGCTTTCTTT
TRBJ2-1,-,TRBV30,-,CAWSARLASSYNEQFF,TGTGCCTGGAGTGCACGACTTGCAAGCTCCTACAATGAGCAGTTCTTC
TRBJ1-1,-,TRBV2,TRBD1,CASTVGQENTEAFF,TGTGCCAGCACCGTCGGACAGGAGAACACTGAAGCTTTCTTT
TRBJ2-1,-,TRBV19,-,CASSSSGISHEQFF,TGTGCCAGTAGTTCTTCGGGTATCAGTCATGAGCAGTTCTTC
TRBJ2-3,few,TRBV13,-,CASSARTDTQYF,TGTGCCAGCAGCGCGCGCACAGATACGCAGTATTTT
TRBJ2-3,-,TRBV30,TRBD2,CACSGAFRDTQYF,TGTGCCTGCAGCGGGGCTTTCAGGGATACGCAGTATTTT
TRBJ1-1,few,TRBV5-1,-,CASSGDGRNTEAFF,TGCGCCAGCAGCGGGGACGGGAGAAACACTGAAGCTTTCTTT
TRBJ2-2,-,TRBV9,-,CASRPSGLTTGELFF,TGTGCCAGCAGACCCTCAGGGTTGACCACCGGGGAGCTGTTTTTT
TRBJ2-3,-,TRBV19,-,CASSIAGTDTQYF,TGTGCCAGTAGTATAGCGGGCACAGATACGCAGTATTTT
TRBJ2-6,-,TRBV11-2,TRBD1,CASSIDRGLEGANVLTF,TGTGCCAGCAGCATCGACAGGGGGCTGGAGGGGGCCAACGTCCTGACTTTC
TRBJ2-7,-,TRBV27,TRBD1,CASSSQGVIYEQYF,TGTGCCAGCAGTTCACAGGGGGTAATCTACGAGCAGTACTTC
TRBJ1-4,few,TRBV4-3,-,CASSQDGDTRRALFF,TGCGCCAGCAGCCAAGATGGGGACACCCGAAGAGCACTGTTTTTT
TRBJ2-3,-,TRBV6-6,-,CASRGTVSTDTQYF,TGTGCCAGCAGGGGGACTGTAAGCACAGATACGCAGTATTTT
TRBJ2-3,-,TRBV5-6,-,CASSRPYREMGGDTQYF,TGTGCCAGCAGCCGTCCGTATCGGGAGATGGGGGGAGATACGCAGTATTTT
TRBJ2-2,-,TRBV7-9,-,CASSSRSIETVTGELFF,TGTGCCAGCAGCTCTAGGAGCATTGAGACAGTAACCGGGGAGCTGTTTTTT
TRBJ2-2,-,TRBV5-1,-,CASGMRADTGELFF,TGCGCCAGCGGAATGAGGGCCGACACCGGGGAGCTGTTTTTT
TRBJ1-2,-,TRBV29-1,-,CSVEGPRTLNYGYTF,TGCAGCGTTGAAGGACCGCGAACACTAAACTATGGCTACACCTTC
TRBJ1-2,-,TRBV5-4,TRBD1,CASSLYQGAYGYTF,TGTGCCAGCAGCTTATATCAGGGGGCCTATGGCTACACCTTC
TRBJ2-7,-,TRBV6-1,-,CAAGYEQYF,TGTGCCGCCGGCTACGAGCAGTACTTC
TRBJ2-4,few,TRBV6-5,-,CASSYGHKNIQYF,TGTGCCAGCAGTTACGGACACAAAAACATTCAGTACTTC
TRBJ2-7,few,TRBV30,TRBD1,CAWRSRTGRSSYEQYF,TGTGCCTGGAGATCCAGGACAGGCCGATCCTCCTACGAGCAGTACTTC
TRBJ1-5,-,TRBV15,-,CATSRDRDLPKGWNQPQHF,TGTGCCACCAGCAGAGATAGAGATCTTCCGAAGGGGTGGAATCAGCCCCAGCATTTT
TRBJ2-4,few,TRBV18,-,CASSPPQAKNIQYF,TGTGCCAGCTCACCACCACAGGCCAAAAACATTCAGTACTTC
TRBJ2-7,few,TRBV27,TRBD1,CASSLLTGATYEQYF,TGTGCCAGCAGTTTATTGACAGGGGCTACCTACGAGCAGTACTTC
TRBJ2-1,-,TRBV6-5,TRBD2,CASSHGLAGNEQFF,TGTGCCAGCAGCCACGGACTAGCGGGAAATGAGCAGTTCTTC
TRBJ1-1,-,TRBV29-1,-,CSVVNSLSEVKGIMNTEAFF,TGCAGCGTTGTAAACTCTCTCTCGGAGGTAAAAGGGATCATGAACACTGAAGCTTTCTTT
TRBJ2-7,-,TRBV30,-,CAWSVTGCLPYF,TGTGCCTGGAGTGTTACAGGGTGTTTACCGTACTTC
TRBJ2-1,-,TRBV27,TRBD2,CASSSPGGSGINNEQFF,TGTGCCAGCAGTTCCCCGGGGGGTAGCGGGATTAACAATGAGCAGTTCTTC
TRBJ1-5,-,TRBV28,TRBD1,CASSSTGVGQPQHF,TGTGCCAGCAGTAGCACAGGGGTAGGGCAGCCCCAGCATTTT
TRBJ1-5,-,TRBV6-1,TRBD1,CASSDLTGGSQPQHF,TGTGCCAGCAGTGATTTGACAGGGGGCAGCCAGCCCCAGCATTTT
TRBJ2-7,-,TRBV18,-,CASSPWRTYEQYF,TGTGCCAGCTCACCGTGGCGGACCTACGAGCAGTACTTC
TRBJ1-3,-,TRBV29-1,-,CSVETGSSGNTIYF,TGCAGCGTTGAGACAGGCAGCTCTGGAAACACCATATATTTT
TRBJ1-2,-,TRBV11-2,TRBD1,CASSLRTGSSGYTF,TGTGCCAGCAGCTTAAGGACAGGGTCAAGTGGCTACACCTTC
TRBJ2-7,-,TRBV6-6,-,CASRPLTEFGEQYF,TGTGCCAGCAGACCCCTAACGGAGTTTGGCGAGCAGTACTTC
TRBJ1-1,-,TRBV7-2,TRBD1,CASSSRGHGNTEAFF,TGTGCCAGCAGCTCCAGGGGGCACGGGAACACTGAAGCTTTCTTT
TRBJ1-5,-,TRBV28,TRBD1,CASRTQGARQPQHF,TGTGCCAGCAGAACACAGGGGGCGCGTCAGCCCCAGCATTTT
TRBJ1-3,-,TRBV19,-,CASSVTGTSGNTIYF,TGTGCCAGTAGTGTCACAGGGACCTCTGGAAACACCATATATTTT
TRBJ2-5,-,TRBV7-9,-,CASSFSSEETQYF,TGTGCCAGCAGCTTCAGCAGCGAGGAGACCCAGTACTTC